This TCR beta chain came from a study of T-cell memory formation after mild COVID-19. Overall study: The TCR clusters were mostly specific to one donor. Study results and limitations: Some responding clones appeared in pre-infection memory, suggesting cross-reactive memory joined. Second-wave clones reaching peak frequency on day 37 lacked confirmed SARS-CoV-2 specificity.

The germline CDR1 and CDR2 sequences are SQVTM and ANQGSEA. V was shortened by 1 base and J by 1 base, with 15 bases between the two germline ends. The CDR3 length is 16 residues. Researchers used 5'RACE with constant-segment primers to make TCR alpha and TCR beta cDNA libraries that carry sample barcodes and UMIs. TCRdb re-called the 5' RACE reads through MiXCR, storing one row per CDR3 protein. The sample lists 110,000 or so distinct CDR3 sequences; about 20% were seen once. Only a few counts were recorded for this clonotype. Its antigen is unknown. The sequence was obtained from a man aged 18 to 29 who had mild COVID-19 (a few samples of this study predate the infection). Cell type and time point are not known. The chain combines TRBV29-1 with TRBJ2-3, with D perhaps assigned TRBD1 or TRBD2 (6 bases each). Sequenced input: PBMCs or a T cell subset sorted from them (not recorded which). The CDR3 sequence: CSVEAGAGTRTDTQYF. Here the CDR3 DNA reads TGCAGCGTTGAAGCGGGGGCAGGAACCCGCACAGATACGCAGTATTTT.